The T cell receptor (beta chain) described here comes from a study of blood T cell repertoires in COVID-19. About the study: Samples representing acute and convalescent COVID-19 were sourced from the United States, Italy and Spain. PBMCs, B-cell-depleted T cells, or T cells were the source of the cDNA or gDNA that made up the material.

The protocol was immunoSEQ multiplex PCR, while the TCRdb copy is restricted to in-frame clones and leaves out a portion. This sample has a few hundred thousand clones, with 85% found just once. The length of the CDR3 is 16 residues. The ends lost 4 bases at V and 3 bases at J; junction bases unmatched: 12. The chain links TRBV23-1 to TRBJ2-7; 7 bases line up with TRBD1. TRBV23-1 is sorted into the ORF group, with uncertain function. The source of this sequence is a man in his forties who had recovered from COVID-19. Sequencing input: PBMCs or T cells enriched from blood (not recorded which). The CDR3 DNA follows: TGCGCCAGCAGTCTTAGGGGAAGACAGGGACGCTACGAGCAGTACTTC. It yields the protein CASSLRGRQGRYEQYF.